This T cell receptor (beta chain) was sequenced during a study of shared T cell receptors in the human thymus. TCRdb keeps only in-frame clones here, not all; method: immunoSEQ multiplex PCR. The sample carries approximately 660,000 clones, around 87% recorded once. The CDR3 is 17 amino acids. Germline values: CDR1 LGHNA, CDR2 YNFKEQ. Between the trimmed V and J ends, which lost 4 bases and 0 bases, there was a span of 15 bases. The same sample was also studied in work on human thymus T cells.

The TCR was taken from a boy under two years old with a congenital heart defect. Material: thymocytes. V gene TRBV4-2 combines with J gene TRBJ2-2, with a possible D match to TRBD2 (6 bases). The chain's CDR3 is CASSRGGQRSNTGELFF. For the CDR3, the DNA is TGTGCCAGCAGCCGAGGAGGGCAGCGGTCGAACACCGGGGAGCTGTTTTTT.